Listed here is a single T cell receptor beta chain. This entry is derived from a study of control samples from healthy donors and cancer patients. Some clones are missing from TCRdb's copy, which holds only in-frame ones; the method was immunoSEQ multiplex PCR. Seen here are approximately 110,000 clones, approximately 90% observed once, and the top ten hold approximately 7.8%. The sequenced sample was blood. The sequence was collected from a woman under 30 in good health.

The chain's CDR3 is CASSRQGGPYEQYF. The CDR3 DNA reads TGTGCCAGCAGTAGACAGGGGGGTCCCTACGAGCAGTACTTC. J is TRBJ2-7 and V is TRBV6-2 or TRBV6-3, with 9 positions matching TRBD1. Per germline, CDR1 MNHEY and CDR2 SVGEGT. There are 14 residues in the CDR3. V shed 5 bases, J shed 2 bases, and the junction held 4 bases outside the gene matches.